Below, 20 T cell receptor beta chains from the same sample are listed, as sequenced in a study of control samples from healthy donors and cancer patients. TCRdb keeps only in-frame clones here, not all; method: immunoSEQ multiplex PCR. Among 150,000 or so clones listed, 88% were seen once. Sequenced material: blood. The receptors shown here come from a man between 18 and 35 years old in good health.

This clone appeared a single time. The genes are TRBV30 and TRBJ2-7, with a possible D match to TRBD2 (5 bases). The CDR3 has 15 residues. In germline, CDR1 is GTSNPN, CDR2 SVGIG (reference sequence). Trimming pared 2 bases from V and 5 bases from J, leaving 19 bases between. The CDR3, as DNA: TGTGCCTGGAGTTCTAGCTGGAACCCTCAGGACGAGCAGTACTTC. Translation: CAWSSSWNPQDEQYF.

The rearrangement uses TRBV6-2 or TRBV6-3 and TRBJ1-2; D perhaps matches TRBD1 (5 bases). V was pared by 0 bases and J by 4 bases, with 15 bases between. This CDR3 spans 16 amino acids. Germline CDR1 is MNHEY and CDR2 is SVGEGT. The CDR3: CASSYSIDSPAYGYTF. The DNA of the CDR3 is TGTGCCAGCAGTTACTCGATTGACAGCCCAGCCTATGGCTACACCTTC.

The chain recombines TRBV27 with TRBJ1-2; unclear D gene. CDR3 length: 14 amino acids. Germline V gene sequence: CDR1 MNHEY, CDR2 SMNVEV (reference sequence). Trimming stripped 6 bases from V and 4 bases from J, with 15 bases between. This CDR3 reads CASRSPGLIYGYTF. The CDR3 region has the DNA TGTGCCAGCAGATCTCCTGGACTGATCTATGGCTACACCTTC.

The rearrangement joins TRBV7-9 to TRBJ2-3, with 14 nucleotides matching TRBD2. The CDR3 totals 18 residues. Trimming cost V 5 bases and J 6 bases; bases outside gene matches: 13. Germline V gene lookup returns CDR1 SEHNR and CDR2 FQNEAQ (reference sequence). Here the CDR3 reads CASSDPPGLAGEDDTQYF. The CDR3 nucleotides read TGTGCCAGCAGCGATCCTCCGGGACTAGCGGGGGAGGACGATACGCAGTATTTT.

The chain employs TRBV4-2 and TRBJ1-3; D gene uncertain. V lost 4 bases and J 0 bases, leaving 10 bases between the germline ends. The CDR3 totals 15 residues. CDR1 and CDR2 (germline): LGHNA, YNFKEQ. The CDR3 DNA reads TGTGCCAGCAGCCTAGACGATAACTCTGGAAACACCATATATTTT. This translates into CASSLDDNSGNTIYF.

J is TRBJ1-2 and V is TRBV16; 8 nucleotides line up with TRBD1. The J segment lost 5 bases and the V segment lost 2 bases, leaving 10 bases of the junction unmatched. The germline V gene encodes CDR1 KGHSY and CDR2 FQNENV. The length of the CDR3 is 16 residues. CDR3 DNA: TGTGCCAGCAGCCAAATCTCGACCGGGACAGGTTATGGCTACACCTTC. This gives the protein CASSQISTGTGYGYTF.

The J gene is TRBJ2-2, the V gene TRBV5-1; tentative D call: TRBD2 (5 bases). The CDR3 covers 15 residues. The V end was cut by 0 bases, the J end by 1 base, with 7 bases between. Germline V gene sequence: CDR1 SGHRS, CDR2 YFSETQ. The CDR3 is CASSLGELNTGELFF. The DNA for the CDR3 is TGCGCCAGCAGCTTGGGGGAGCTGAACACCGGGGAGCTGTTTTTT.

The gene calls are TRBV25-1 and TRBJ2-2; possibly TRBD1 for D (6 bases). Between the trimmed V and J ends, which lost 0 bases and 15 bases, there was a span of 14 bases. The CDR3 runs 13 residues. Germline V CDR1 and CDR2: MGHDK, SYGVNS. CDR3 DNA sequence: TGTGCCAGCAGTGAATATAGGACAGATGGCTTGTTTTTT. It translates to CASSEYRTDGLFF.

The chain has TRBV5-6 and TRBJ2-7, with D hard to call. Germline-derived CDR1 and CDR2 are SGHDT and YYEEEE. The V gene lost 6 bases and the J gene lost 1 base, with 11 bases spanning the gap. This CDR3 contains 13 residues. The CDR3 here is CASTENPSYEQYF. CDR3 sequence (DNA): TGTGCCAGCACCGAAAACCCTTCCTACGAGCAGTACTTC.

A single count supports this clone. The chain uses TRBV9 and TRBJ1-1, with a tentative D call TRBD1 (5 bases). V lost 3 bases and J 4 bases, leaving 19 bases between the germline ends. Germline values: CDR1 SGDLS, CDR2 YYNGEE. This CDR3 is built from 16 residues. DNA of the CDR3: TGTGCCAGCAGCGCGAGGGGTGCGGGGGGGAGCACTGAAGCTTTCTTT. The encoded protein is CASSARGAGGSTEAFF.

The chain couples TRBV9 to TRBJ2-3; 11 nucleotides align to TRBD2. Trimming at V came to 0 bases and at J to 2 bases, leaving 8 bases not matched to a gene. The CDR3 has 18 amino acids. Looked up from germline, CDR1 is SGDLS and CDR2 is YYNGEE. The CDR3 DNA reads TGTGCCAGCAGCGTAGTCTCTAGCGGGGGGCCTTTCACAGATACGCAGTATTTT. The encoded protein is CASSVVSSGGPFTDTQYF.

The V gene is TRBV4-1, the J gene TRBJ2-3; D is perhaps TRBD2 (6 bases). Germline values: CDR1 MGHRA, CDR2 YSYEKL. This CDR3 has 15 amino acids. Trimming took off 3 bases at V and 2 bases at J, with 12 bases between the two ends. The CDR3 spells CASSQAGRTTDTQYF. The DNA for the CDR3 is TGCGCCAGCAGCCAGGCGGGGCGGACCACAGATACGCAGTATTTT.

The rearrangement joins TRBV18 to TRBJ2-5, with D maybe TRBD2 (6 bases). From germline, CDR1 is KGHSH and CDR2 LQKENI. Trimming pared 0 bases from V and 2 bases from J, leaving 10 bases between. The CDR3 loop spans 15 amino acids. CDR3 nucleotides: TGTGCCAGCTCACCACCGTTGGGGGGACAAGAGACCCAGTACTTC. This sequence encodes CASSPPLGGQETQYF.

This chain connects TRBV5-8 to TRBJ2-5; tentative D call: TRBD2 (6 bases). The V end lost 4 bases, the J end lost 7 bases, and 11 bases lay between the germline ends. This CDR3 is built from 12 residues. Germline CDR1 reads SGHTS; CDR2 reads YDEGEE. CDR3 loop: CASSDLGGTQYF. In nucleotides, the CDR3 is TGTGCCAGCAGCGATTTGGGGGGGACCCAGTACTTC. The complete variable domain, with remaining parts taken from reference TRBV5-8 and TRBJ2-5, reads EAGVTQSPTHLIKTRGQQATLRCSPISGHTSVYWYQQALGLGLQFLLWYDEGEERNRGNFPPRFSGRQFPNYSSELNVNALELEDSALYLCASSDLGGTQYFGPGTRLLVL.

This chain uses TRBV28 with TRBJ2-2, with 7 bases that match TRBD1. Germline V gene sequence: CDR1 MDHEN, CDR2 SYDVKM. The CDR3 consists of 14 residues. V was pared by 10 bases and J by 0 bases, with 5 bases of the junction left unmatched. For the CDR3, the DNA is TGTGCCACCTCCGGGACAGCGAACACCGGGGAGCTGTTTTTT. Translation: CATSGTANTGELFF.

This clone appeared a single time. CDR3: CASRLDSYMNTEAFF. The CDR3 DNA reads TGTGCCAGCAGGCTGGACAGCTATATGAACACTGAAGCTTTCTTT. The V and J genes are TRBV2 and TRBJ1-1; a possible D gene is TRBD1 (6 bases). The germline V gene encodes CDR1 SNHLY and CDR2 FYNNEI. This CDR3 region has 15 residues. The V end lost 6 bases, the J end lost 0 bases, and 14 bases lay between the germline ends.

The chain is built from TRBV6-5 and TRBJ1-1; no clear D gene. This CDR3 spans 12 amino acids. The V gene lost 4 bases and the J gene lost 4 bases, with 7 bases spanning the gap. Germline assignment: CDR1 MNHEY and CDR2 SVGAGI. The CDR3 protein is CASSLSSTEAFF. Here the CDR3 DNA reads TGTGCCAGCAGTTTATCTAGCACTGAAGCTTTCTTT.

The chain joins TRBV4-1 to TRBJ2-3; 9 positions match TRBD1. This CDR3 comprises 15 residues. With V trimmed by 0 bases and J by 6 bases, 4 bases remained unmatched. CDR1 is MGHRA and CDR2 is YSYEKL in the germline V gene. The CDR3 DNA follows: TGCGCCAGCAGCCAAGATAACAGGGGGCATGATACGCAGTATTTT. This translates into CASSQDNRGHDTQYF.

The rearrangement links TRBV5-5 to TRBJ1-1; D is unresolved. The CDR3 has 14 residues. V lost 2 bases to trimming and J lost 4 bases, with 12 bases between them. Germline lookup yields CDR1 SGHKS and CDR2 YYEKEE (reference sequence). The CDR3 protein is CASSFMNGVTEAFF. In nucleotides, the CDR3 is TGTGCCAGCAGCTTTATGAATGGGGTCACTGAAGCTTTCTTT.

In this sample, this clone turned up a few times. The CDR3 here is CASRGGYSNQPQHF. The CDR3 DNA sequence: TGTGCCAGCAGGGGGGGGTATAGCAATCAGCCCCAGCATTTT. The chain has TRBV28 and TRBJ1-5, with D possibly being TRBD1 (5 bases). CDR3 size: 14 residues. The V end was cut by 6 bases, the J end by 0 bases, with 9 bases between. The germline CDR1 and CDR2 sequences are MDHEN and SYDVKM.